The 23 T cell receptor beta chains listed next were all sequenced from one sample in a study of control samples from healthy donors and cancer patients. TCRdb's table, derived via immunoSEQ multiplex PCR, lists solely in-frame clones and lacks some. The sample contains about 65,000 clones, 90% of which appear only once. Source material: PBMCs. Receptors originate from a woman aged 50 to 60 with colorectal cancer.

The V call is TRBV5-1, the J call TRBJ2-1; 10 nucleotides line up with TRBD2. Germline CDR1 SGHRS, CDR2 YFSETQ. This CDR3 has 16 amino acids. J gave up 9 bases and V 0 bases, and 9 bases lay outside the gene matches. CDR3 loop: CASSLAGSSGGLEQFF. CDR3 sequence (DNA): TGCGCCAGCAGCTTGGCCGGGTCTAGCGGGGGCCTTGAGCAGTTCTTC.

CDR3 region: CASSYTGRNQPQHF. The DNA of the CDR3 is TGTGCCAGCAGCTACACAGGTCGCAATCAGCCCCAGCATTTT. V is TRBV27 and J is TRBJ1-5; a weak D match, TRBD1 (5 bases). The CDR3 length is 14 residues. V was clipped by 6 bases and J by 2 bases, with 11 bases between them. Germline V gene lookup returns CDR1 MNHEY and CDR2 SMNVEV (reference sequence).

The chain employs TRBV6-1 and TRBJ1-4; tentatively, D is TRBD1 (6 bases). The CDR3 extends over 15 amino acids. V was shortened by 2 bases and J by 5 bases, with 12 bases between the two germline ends. Germline V gives CDR1 MNHNS, CDR2 SASEGT. For the CDR3, the DNA is TGTGCCAGCAGTGAAAATTTACAGGGAAATGAAAAACTGTTTTTT. Encoded protein: CASSENLQGNEKLFF.

The chain links TRBV6-5 to TRBJ2-7; 15 bases map to TRBD2. V trimming: 5 bases; J trimming: 9 bases; junction bases outside the gene matches: 5. Germline V gene data show CDR1 as MNHEY and CDR2 as SVGAGI. The CDR3 runs 14 residues. CDR3 sequence (DNA): TGTGCCAGCAGTACGGGACTAGCGGGAGGACGGCAGTACTTC. This codes for CASSTGLAGGRQYF.

The rearrangement joins TRBV19 to TRBJ1-2; 10 positions match TRBD1. The J segment lost 3 bases and the V segment lost 0 bases, leaving 13 bases of the junction unmatched. The germline V gene has CDR1 LNHDA and CDR2 SQIVND (reference sequence). CDR3 length: 19 residues. The CDR3 nucleotides are TGTGCCAGTAGTATAGATCCGCCCCGACAGGGGGCAATCGACTATGGCTACACCTTC. It specifies CASSIDPPRQGAIDYGYTF.

This clone has only a few counts. This sequence joins TRBV5-1 and TRBJ2-2; D uncertain. The germline V gene has CDR1 SGHRS and CDR2 YFSETQ. The ends were cut back, 0 bases at V and 1 base at J, with 7 bases in the middle. The CDR3 runs 15 residues. The CDR3 nucleotides are TGCGCCAGCAGCTTGGGATCGAGGAACACCGGGGAGCTGTTTTTT. It yields the protein CASSLGSRNTGELFF.

This clone was counted once. The V call is TRBV2, the J call TRBJ2-3; 7 bases are a match to TRBD1. The V segment lost 6 bases and the J segment 4 bases; nucleotides outside the gene matches: 7. CDR1 is SNHLY and CDR2 is FYNNEI in the germline V gene. This CDR3 contains 14 residues. The CDR3 nucleotides are TGTGCCAGCAGGCAGGGGGTGGACGCAGATACGCAGTATTTT. Its protein product is CASRQGVDADTQYF.

The genes are TRBV19 and TRBJ1-2; D remains unclear. CDR3 length: 16 amino acids. Trimming pared 6 bases from V and 2 bases from J, leaving 19 bases between. Germline lookup yields CDR1 LNHDA and CDR2 SQIVND (reference sequence). In DNA, the CDR3 is TGTGCCAGTAGGAGTGGGGTCCAAACCCTAAACTATGGCTACACCTTC. It encodes CASRSGVQTLNYGYTF.

The rearrangement uses TRBV21-1 and TRBJ2-2; the table's D gene call, TRBD1, was not cross checked with the DNA. TRBV21-1 is deemed a pseudogene. CDR3 size: 15 residues. The CDR3 nucleotides are TGTGCCAGCAGCGGTCGTCTACAGGGTCCCGGGGAGCTGTTTTTT. Translating gives CASSGRLQGPGELFF.

This rearrangement joins TRBV7-2 to TRBJ1-5, with 7 bases fitting TRBD1. From germline, CDR1 is SGHTA and CDR2 FQGNSA. The junction had 11 bases not matched to a gene; V was cut back by 2 bases and J by 7 bases. The CDR3 sequence is 16 residues long. For the CDR3, the DNA is TGTGCCAGCAGCTTATTTGGACAGTACAGGGGACAGCCCCAGCATTTT. It codes for CASSLFGQYRGQPQHF. Combining the CDR3 with reference TRBV7-2 and TRBJ1-5 gives the whole variable domain GAGVSQSPSNKVTEKGKDVELRCDPISGHTALYWYRQSLGQGLEFLIYFQGNSAPDKSGLPSDRFSAERTGGSVSTLTIQRTQQEDSAVYLCASSLFGQYRGQPQHFGDGTRLSIL.

The chain uses TRBV11-2 and TRBJ2-5, with 7 bases identical to TRBD1. The CDR3 spans 14 residues. Trimming took 5 bases from V and 2 from J; bases not matched to a gene: 5. From germline, CDR1 is SGHAT and CDR2 FQNNGV. CDR3 protein: CASSMGQPQETQYF. The CDR3 region has the DNA TGTGCCAGCAGCATGGGACAGCCGCAAGAGACCCAGTACTTC.

The chain has TRBV7-3 and TRBJ2-3; D is uncertain. This CDR3 has 15 amino acids. Germline CDR1 reads SGHTA; CDR2 reads FQGTGA. V dropped 2 bases and J dropped 6 bases, with 15 bases sitting between them. In nucleotides, the CDR3 is TGTGCCAGCAGCTTAGTCGCGGCGCCTGGGGATACGCAGTATTTT. Translated, it gives CASSLVAAPGDTQYF.

The chain's CDR3 is CASSIGRGPQHF. The CDR3 nucleotides are TGTGCCAGTAGTATTGGCAGGGGTCCCCAGCATTTT. The chain couples TRBV19 to TRBJ1-5; tentative D call: TRBD1 (6 bases). The CDR3 contains 12 residues. Germline-derived CDR1 and CDR2 are LNHDA and SQIVND (reference sequence). Trimming pared 3 bases from V and 10 bases from J, leaving 10 bases between. Complete variable domain (other parts from reference TRBV19 and TRBJ1-5): DGGITQSPKYLFRKEGQNVTLSCEQNLNHDAMYWYRQDPGQGLRLIYYSQIVNDFQKGDIAEGYSVSREKKESFPLTVTSAQKNPTAFYLCASSIGRGPQHFGDGTRLSIL.

The chain recombines TRBV12-5 with TRBJ1-6; maybe TRBD1 (6 bases). CDR3 size: 16 residues. The germline gives CDR1 LGHNT, CDR2 FRNRAP. Trimming shortened V by 6 bases and J by 0 bases, and 12 bases separated the two germline ends. In nucleotides, the CDR3 is TGTGCTAGTGGATCAACAGGGAGCTCCTATAATTCACCCCTCCACTTT. It encodes CASGSTGSSYNSPLHF. The variable domain in full, with the rest retrieved from reference TRBV12-5 and TRBJ1-6, is DARVTQTPRHKVTEMGQEVTMRCQPILGHNTVFWYRQTMMQGLELLAYFRNRAPLDDSGMPKDRFSAEMPDATLATLKIQPSEPRDSAVYFCASGSTGSSYNSPLHFGNGTRLTVT.

This chain joins TRBV5-1 and TRBJ2-3; D is ambiguous. The CDR3 has 18 residues. Trimming removed 4 bases at V and 0 bases at J, with 21 bases between. Per germline, CDR1 SGHRS and CDR2 YFSETQ. The chain's CDR3 is CASSRISLGYTSTDTQYF. Written as DNA, the CDR3 is TGCGCCAGCAGCAGAATAAGTTTAGGGTACACTAGCACAGATACGCAGTATTTT.

The chain is built from TRBV28 and TRBJ1-4; the match to TRBD1 covers 10 bases. Germline loops: CDR1 MDHEN, CDR2 SYDVKM. This CDR3 comprises 13 residues. Trimming at V came to 9 bases and at J to 8 bases, leaving 6 bases not matched to a gene. This CDR3 is CASEDRGREKLFF. CDR3 in DNA: TGTGCCAGTGAAGACAGGGGGCGGGAAAAACTGTTTTTT.

V and J are TRBV3-1 (or the pseudogene TRBV3-2) and TRBJ2-5, with TRBD2 as a possible D gene (6 bases). V was shortened by 2 bases and J by 5 bases, with 12 bases between the two germline ends. Germline V gives CDR1 LGHDT, CDR2 YNNKEL (reference sequence). The length of the CDR3 is 14 residues. The CDR3 protein is CASSQIGGSETQYF. DNA of the CDR3: TGTGCCAGCAGCCAAATCGGGGGTTCGGAGACCCAGTACTTC.

The chain joins TRBV24-1 to TRBJ2-1; D is unresolved. The CDR3 has 11 amino acids. CDR1 and CDR2 from the germline V gene are KGHDR and SFDVKD. Trimming removed 7 bases from V and 4 bases from J, with 4 bases in between. The CDR3 nucleotides are TGTGCCACCAGCCAATACAATGAGCAGTTCTTC. Amino acid sequence: CATSQYNEQFF.

This sequence joins TRBV10-2 and TRBJ1-5; D unclear. The CDR3 spans 14 residues. Germline values: CDR1 WSHSY, CDR2 SAAADI. The V end lost 3 bases, the J end lost 4 bases, and 10 bases lay between the germline ends. The CDR3 region is CASSEIRANQPQHF. As DNA, the CDR3 is TGCGCCAGCAGTGAAATAAGGGCGAATCAGCCCCAGCATTTT.

The chain links TRBV15 to TRBJ2-2; D may be TRBD1 or TRBD2 (5 bases each). The CDR3 is 16 amino acids. The V end lost 1 base, the J end lost 0 bases, and 9 bases lay between the germline ends. Germline-derived CDR1 and CDR2 are LNHNV and YYDKDF (reference sequence). CDR3 region: CATSRARGANTGELFF. The CDR3 nucleotides are TGTGCCACCAGCAGAGCTCGAGGGGCGAACACCGGGGAGCTGTTTTTT.

The V gene is TRBV7-2, the J gene TRBJ2-7, with 14 bases fitting TRBD2. V shed 4 bases and J 5 bases; nucleotides not matched to a gene: 7. Germline V CDR1 and CDR2: SGHTA, FQGNSA. The CDR3 sequence is 16 residues long. The chain's CDR3 is CASSWTGTSGSNEQYF. In DNA form, the CDR3 reads TGTGCCAGCAGCTGGACCGGGACTAGCGGGAGTAACGAGCAGTACTTC. The full variable domain, in which reference TRBV7-2 and TRBJ2-7 provide the parts outside the CDR3, is GAGVSQSPSNKVTEKGKDVELRCDPISGHTALYWYRQSLGQGLEFLIYFQGNSAPDKSGLPSDRFSAERTGGSVSTLTIQRTQQEDSAVYLCASSWTGTSGSNEQYFGPGTRLTVT.

The chain combines TRBV18 with TRBJ1-2, with 7 nucleotides matching TRBD1. Germline lookup yields CDR1 KGHSH and CDR2 LQKENI. There are 16 residues in the CDR3. The V segment lost 4 bases and the J segment 0 bases; nucleotides outside the gene matches: 8. In nucleotides, the CDR3 is TGTGCCAGCTCACAGGGGGCAGCGCAAACTAACTATGGCTACACCTTC. Protein product: CASSQGAAQTNYGYTF.

The genes are TRBV7-9 and TRBJ2-7; possible D gene TRBD2, 6 bases. The CDR3 contains 13 residues. V was shortened by 3 bases and J by 9 bases, with 15 bases between the two germline ends. The germline V gene has CDR1 SEHNR and CDR2 FQNEAQ (reference sequence). CDR3 nucleotide sequence: TGTGCCAGCAGCTTGGGGAGGATGGCGGGGCAGTACTTC. This sequence encodes CASSLGRMAGQYF.